This T cell receptor (beta chain) originates from a study of blood T cell repertoires in COVID-19. Study-wide background: T cells, B-cell-depleted T cells, or PBMCs provided the cDNA or gDNA that served as material.

Two negative PCRs, clearance, or symptom resolution characterized the recovered Cohort 3 donors. Some clones are missing from TCRdb's copy, which holds only in-frame ones; the method was immunoSEQ multiplex PCR. The sample records around 300,000 clones, about 85% being singletons. This CDR3 contains 13 residues. Trimming pared 5 bases from V and 5 bases from J, leaving 13 bases between. CDR1 is LNHDA, CDR2 SQIVND, per germline (reference sequence). This receptor was taken from a woman aged 50 to 65 who had recovered from COVID-19. Sequencing used PBMCs or T cells enriched from blood (not recorded which). This sequence joins TRBV19 and TRBJ2-7; D is possibly TRBD2 (6 bases). CDR3 in DNA: TGTGCCAGTAGTGGAGGGGTAATCCACGAGCAGTACTTC. Protein sequence: CASSGGVIHEQYF.